The clone carrying this TCR beta chain has ten or more counts. Construction of the TCRbeta library involved unique molecular identifiers. TCRdb used MiXCR to reprocess the PCR reads, holding one entry per CDR3 protein. The table shows fewer than 130,000 distinct CDR3 sequences, with 10% occurring only once. This record comes from a study of T-cell reconstitution after alpha-beta-depleted transplantation in children. In germline, CDR1 is SGHTA, CDR2 FQGNSA. This CDR3 comprises 19 residues. V lost 5 bases, J lost 2 bases, and 14 bases stayed unmatched. The specimen comprised PBMCs from the stem cell graft donor, sampled from the stem cell graft. This TCR was recovered from a human donor who donated a stem cell graft to a child with acute lymphoblastic leukemia. This chain connects TRBV7-2 to TRBJ1-3; 11 bases line up with TRBD1. CDR3 bases: TGTGCCAGCAGCCCCTACGGGGACAGGGGGAAAGGAGCTGGAAACACCATATATTTT. Translated, it gives CASSPYGDRGKGAGNTIYF.